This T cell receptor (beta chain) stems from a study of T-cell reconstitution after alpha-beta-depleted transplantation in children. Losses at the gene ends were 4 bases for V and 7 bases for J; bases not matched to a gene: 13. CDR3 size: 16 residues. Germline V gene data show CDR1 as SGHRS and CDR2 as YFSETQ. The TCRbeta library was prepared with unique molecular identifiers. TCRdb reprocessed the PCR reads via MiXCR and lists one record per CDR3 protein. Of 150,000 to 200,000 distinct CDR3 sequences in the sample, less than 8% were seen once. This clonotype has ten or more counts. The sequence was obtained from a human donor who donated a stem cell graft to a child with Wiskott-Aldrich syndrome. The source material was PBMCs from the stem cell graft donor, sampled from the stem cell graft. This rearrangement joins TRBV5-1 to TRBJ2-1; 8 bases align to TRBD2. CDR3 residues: CASSLPRTGGVNEQFF. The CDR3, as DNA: TGCGCCAGCAGCCTCCCTAGGACGGGAGGGGTGAATGAGCAGTTCTTC.